The 17 T cell receptor beta chains below come from one sample, sequenced in a study of tumor-infiltrating lymphocytes in primary liver carcinoma. Extraction of RNA together with DNA used about 20-34 mg of unsorted bulk tissue. Researchers generated TCR beta cDNA from 500 to 600 ng of total RNA, relying on a constant-region primer. Amplification in three nested multiplex PCR rounds with slightly modified ARM-PCR gave rise to TCR beta libraries. The first two PCR rounds used TRBV1-TRBV30 forward primers with a C-beta reverse primer, about 10 cycles each. TCRdb independently ran MiXCR on the multiplex PCR reads; one entry per CDR3 protein. Of 90,000 to 100,000 distinct CDR3 sequences in the sample, about 70% were seen once. The sequenced sample consisted of liver tumor tissue from sampling region 5. Specified subset: tumor region T5, tumor centre. The receptors were gathered from a woman aged 55-70 years with primary liver carcinoma and hepatitis B virus infection.

The V call is TRBV10-3, the J call TRBJ2-1; D is possibly TRBD1 (5 bases). Germline values: CDR1 ENHRY, CDR2 SYGVKD. The CDR3 consists of 15 residues. Between the trimmed V and J ends, which lost 3 bases and 9 bases, there was a span of 18 bases. The CDR3 sequence is CAISELTEGRGEQFF. The CDR3 DNA reads as TGTGCCATCAGTGAACTAACGGAAGGAAGGGGTGAGCAGTTCTTC.

For this clonotype: A read error may account for a junction end that differs from germline. J is TRBJ1-1 and V is TRBV28; no clear D gene. Germline V CDR1 and CDR2: MDHEN, SYDVKM. The CDR3 sequence is 14 residues long. CDR3 sequence reads: CASSLEQLNTGAFF. The CDR3 DNA reads as TGTGCCAGCAGTTTAGAACAACTTAACACTGGAGCTTTCTTT.

Notes on this clonotype: This may arise from a read error, as a much more abundant clone is one base away. The chain recombines TRBV21-1 with TRBJ1-5; TRBD1 reflects the table's D call only, with no check against the DNA. TRBV21-1 is given as a pseudogene. The CDR3 loop spans 16 amino acids. The CDR3 DNA follows: TGTGCCATCACCCACCGGACAGGGTTTGGCAATCAGCCCCAGCATTTT. This sequence encodes CAITHRTGFGNQPQHF.

A note on this clonotype: This may stem from a read error, because a much larger clone lies one nucleotide away. The chain couples TRBV28 to TRBJ2-5; D might be TRBD2 (5 bases). Germline-derived CDR1 and CDR2 are MDHEN and SYDVKM. The CDR3 totals 15 residues. V was pared by 6 bases and J by 7 bases, with 21 bases between. The CDR3 sequence: CASSPWGVLVGTQYF. The CDR3 region has the DNA TGTGCCAGCAGCCCGTGGGGAGTCTTAGTGGGGACCCAGTACTTC.

As concerns this clonotype: Its ends do not fully match the called genes, so a read error is possible. The V call is TRBV11-2, the J call TRBJ2-7; TRBD2 might be the D (5 bases). This CDR3 spans 13 amino acids. Per the germline V gene, CDR1 is SGHAT and CDR2 is FQNNGV. CDR3 nucleotide sequence: TGTGCCAGCATCTTATCTAGTGGGAGCGAGCAGTACTTC. Protein product: CASILSSGSEQYF.

This chain uses TRBV19 with TRBJ1-1; D uncertain. Germline assignment: CDR1 LNHDA and CDR2 SQIVND (reference sequence). CDR3 length: 16 amino acids. The germline V and J ends were trimmed by 6 bases and 0 bases, with 17 bases remaining between them. CDR3 amino acids: CASSIDSRPMNTEAFF. The CDR3 DNA reads TGTGCCAGTAGCATTGATTCCCGGCCCATGAACACTGAAGCTTTCTTT.

Turning to this clonotype: The junction differs from germline at one of its ends, possibly a read error. The genes are TRBV4-2 and TRBJ2-7, with D possibly being TRBD1 or TRBD2 (5 bases each). CDR3 length equals 15 residues. CDR1 is LGHNA, CDR2 YNFKEQ, per germline. CDR3 coding DNA: TGTGCCAGGAGCCAGGGAGCTTTAAACTCCTACGAGCAGCACTTC. Amino acid sequence: CARSQGALNSYEQHF.

V and J are TRBV12-3 or TRBV12-4 and TRBJ1-6, with D unresolved. Trimming removed 9 bases from V and 10 bases from J, with 25 bases in between. The CDR3 runs 16 residues. The chain's CDR3 is CASRVSPQEGRSPLHF. For the CDR3, the DNA is TGTGCCAGTAGAGTCTCCCCCCAGGAGGGAAGATCACCCCTCCACTTT.

This clonotype was seen only a few times. Because the CDR3 is missing its conserved closing phenylalanine or tryptophan, this is likely a read error. CDR3 region: CANSDPSGTSYNEQFL. The CDR3 DNA is TGTGCTAACAGTGACCCTAGCGGGACCTCCTACAATGAGCAGTTCCTC. The chain uses TRBV6-1 and TRBJ2-1; 9 nucleotides agree with TRBD2. This CDR3 comprises 16 residues. Looked up from germline, CDR1 is MNHNS and CDR2 is SASEGT.

A few counts support this clonotype. The chain uses TRBV5-1 and TRBJ2-3, with D uncertain. V was trimmed by 4 bases and J by 6 bases, leaving 9 bases between them. CDR3 size: 12 residues. Germline V gene sequence: CDR1 SGHRS, CDR2 YFSETQ. The CDR3 bases are TGCGCCAGCAGCCTAAACCCGGATACGCAGTATTTT. It translates to CASSLNPDTQYF.

This clonotype has ten or more counts. The chain has TRBV6-5 and TRBJ1-2, with D unclear. The CDR3 has 14 amino acids. The ends were cut back, 6 bases at V and 8 bases at J, with 19 bases in the middle. Per the germline V gene, CDR1 is MNHEY and CDR2 is SVGAGI. The CDR3 protein is CASRESVRAKGYTF. CDR3 DNA sequence: TGTGCCAGCAGGGAATCAGTTCGGGCCAAGGGCTACACCTTC.

In this sample, this clonotype turned up many times. The genes are TRBV7-9 and TRBJ2-5; D may be TRBD2 (6 bases). This CDR3 is built from 13 residues. V lost 2 bases and J lost 3, with 7 bases in between. The V gene's germline CDR1 is SEHNR and CDR2 FQNEAQ (reference sequence). The CDR3 DNA reads TGTGCCAGCAGCTTATGGGGGGAAGAGACCCAGTACTTC. It encodes CASSLWGEETQYF.

Points on this clonotype: This sequence may be a read error, since a much larger clone differs from it by one base. The V call is TRBV5-4, the J call TRBJ1-2; 7 bases are a match to TRBD1. Unmatched junction bases numbered 11, after V lost 7 bases and J lost 8 bases. Germline V gene lookup returns CDR1 SGHNT and CDR2 YYREEE (reference sequence). The CDR3 is 13 residues long. Here the CDR3 DNA reads TGTGCCAGCGGCATGGACAGGCACAAGGGCTACACCTTC. Translation: CASGMDRHKGYTF.

Of note for this clonotype: Sequence at one end of the junction differs from germline and may be a read error. J is TRBJ2-3 and V is TRBV19; 8 nucleotides agree with TRBD1. Germline V gene data show CDR1 as LNHDA and CDR2 as SQIVND (reference sequence). This CDR3 region has 14 residues. CDR3 coding DNA: TGTCCCAGTAGACGACAGGGGAGCGCAGATACGCAGTATTTC. It yields the protein CPSRRQGSADTQYF.

This clonotype was counted many times. This chain connects TRBV29-1 to TRBJ2-5; D is tentatively TRBD1 or TRBD2 (6 bases each). The V gene's germline CDR1 is SQVTM and CDR2 ANQGSEA. The CDR3 spans 12 residues. V was pared by 7 bases and J by 5 bases, with 14 bases between. In DNA form, the CDR3 reads TGCAGCGCTCCGTTGGGGGGCGAGACCCAGTACTTC. Its protein product is CSAPLGGETQYF.

With respect to this clonotype: A read error may explain this, as a much larger clone is one base away. The J gene is TRBJ1-5, the V gene TRBV28, with D possibly TRBD1 on 5 matching bases. The CDR3 spans 13 residues. CDR1 is MDHEN and CDR2 is SYDVKM in the germline V gene. Trimming cost V 9 bases and J 4 bases, with 13 bases left between them. The CDR3 DNA sequence: TGTGCCAGAAGAAGAGACAGAAATCAGCCCCAGCATTTT. Its translation: CARRRDRNQPQHF.

A word on this clonotype: The junction departs from the called germline gene at one end, perhaps through a read error. This chain joins TRBV29-1 and TRBJ2-1; 10 bases align to TRBD2. The CDR3 is made up of 14 amino acids. Germline assignment: CDR1 SQVTM and CDR2 ANQGSEA. CDR3 protein: CGVFRTSGYNEQLF. The DNA of the CDR3 is TGCGGCGTGTTTCGGACTAGCGGCTACAATGAGCAGCTCTTC.